The 18 T cell receptor beta chains below were found in one sample sequenced in a study of shared T cell receptors in the human thymus. Sequencing used immunoSEQ multiplex PCR; TCRdb keeps in-frame clones, though not all of them. The sample lists about 660,000 clones; roughly 88% were seen once. The same data also went into a second study, on human thymus T cells.

Sequenced input: thymocytes. All receptors derive from a boy under two years old with a congenital heart defect.

V usage is TRBV28 and J usage is TRBJ2-5; tentative D call: TRBD2 (7 bases). The CDR3 covers 16 residues. With 4 bases removed from V and 3 bases from J, the gap between germline ends came to 18 bases. Germline V gene sequence: CDR1 MDHEN, CDR2 SYDVKM. CDR3 sequence: CASSYVGGGEEETQYF. CDR3 nucleotide sequence: TGTGCCAGCAGTTATGTGGGGGGGGGCGAGGAAGAGACCCAGTACTTC. Filled out from reference TRBV28 and TRBJ2-5, the complete variable domain reads DVKVTQSSRYLVKRTGEKVFLECVQDMDHENMFWYRQDPGLGLRLIYFSYDVKMKEKGDIPEGYSVSREKKERFSLILESASTNQTSMYLCASSYVGGGEEETQYFGPGTRLLVL.

The chain couples TRBV2 to TRBJ2-7, with D possibly matching TRBD1 (8 bases). Germline lookup yields CDR1 SNHLY and CDR2 FYNNEI. V lost 8 bases to trimming and J lost 4 bases, with 21 bases between them. The CDR3 extends over 15 amino acids. CDR3 coding DNA: TGTGCCAGCGGACTCCGGACAGGGCGGGAGTACGAGCAGTACTTC. Protein product: CASGLRTGREYEQYF.

V gene TRBV5-6 combines with J gene TRBJ1-1; D perhaps matches TRBD1 (5 bases). CDR3 length equals 13 residues. CDR1 and CDR2 (germline): SGHDT, YYEEEE. V was pared by 2 bases and J by 1 base, with 6 bases between. In DNA form, the CDR3 reads TGTGCCAGCAGCTTTGACAGGAACACTGAAGCTTTCTTT. Protein sequence: CASSFDRNTEAFF. The full variable domain, its missing parts supplied by reference TRBV5-6 and TRBJ1-1, is DAGVTQSPTHLIKTRGQQVTLRCSPKSGHDTVSWYQQALGQGPQFIFQYYEEEERQRGNFPDRFSGHQFPNYSSELNVNALLLGDSALYLCASSFDRNTEAFFGQGTRLTVV.

This clone was detected only once. The genes are TRBV7-2 and TRBJ2-5; 9 bases are a match to TRBD2. V was pared by 2 bases and J by 5 bases, with 3 bases of the junction left unmatched. In germline, CDR1 is SGHTA, CDR2 FQGNSA. The CDR3 has 14 amino acids. The CDR3 nucleotides read TGTGCCAGCAGCTTACTTAGCGGGAGTGAGACCCAGTACTTC. It specifies CASSLLSGSETQYF.

V is TRBV27 and J is TRBJ2-4, with D uncertain. Per the germline V gene, CDR1 is MNHEY and CDR2 is SMNVEV (reference sequence). Trimming removed 4 bases at V and 5 bases at J, with 12 bases between. This CDR3 contains 14 residues. The CDR3 DNA is TGTGCCAGCAGTTCCTCTCGAAGCCAAAACATTCAGTACTTC. Encoded protein: CASSSSRSQNIQYF.

The chain has TRBV5-4 and TRBJ2-2; TRBD2 is a possible D gene (6 bases). Per germline, CDR1 SGHNT and CDR2 YYREEE (reference sequence). This CDR3 is 12 amino acids long. V lost 3 bases and J lost 6, with 6 bases in between. The CDR3 spells CASSSSAGELFF. The CDR3 DNA is TGTGCCAGCAGCTCTAGCGCCGGGGAGCTGTTTTTT.

This chain links TRBV10-1 with TRBJ2-1, with a weak D call TRBD1 (6 bases). CDR1 is WNHNN and CDR2 is SYGVQD in the germline V gene (reference sequence). The ends were cut back, 8 bases at V and 0 bases at J, with 23 bases in the middle. This CDR3 has 18 residues. This chain's CDR3 is CASWGKRDKQLSYNEQFF. In DNA, the CDR3 is TGCGCCAGCTGGGGGAAACGGGACAAGCAGCTCTCCTACAATGAGCAGTTCTTC.

This clone was seen more than once but under ten times. The chain couples TRBV5-8 to TRBJ2-7, with D tentatively TRBD2 (6 bases). CDR3 size: 13 residues. The V gene lost 2 bases and the J gene lost 8 bases, with 14 bases spanning the gap. The germline gives CDR1 SGHTS, CDR2 YDEGEE. CDR3 amino acids: CASSFLGSTQQYF. CDR3 bases: TGTGCCAGCAGCTTTCTCGGGAGTACCCAGCAGTACTTC.

The V call is TRBV4-2, the J call TRBJ2-1, with 15 bases fitting TRBD2. CDR1 is LGHNA and CDR2 is YNFKEQ in the germline V gene. Trimming cost V 0 bases and J 7 bases; bases outside gene matches: 16. The CDR3 consists of 21 residues. The CDR3 protein is CASSQDLCGLAGGLCPNEQFF. The CDR3 region has the DNA TGTGCCAGCAGCCAAGATTTGTGCGGACTAGCGGGAGGGCTTTGCCCGAATGAGCAGTTCTTC.

The rearrangement joins TRBV28 to TRBJ2-3; 9 nucleotides agree with TRBD1. Germline V gene sequence: CDR1 MDHEN, CDR2 SYDVKM. The CDR3 runs to 18 residues. V gave up 2 bases and J gave up 8 bases; unmatched junction bases: 17. The CDR3 sequence: CASSLRRGQGGVRGTQYF. The CDR3 DNA follows: TGTGCCAGCAGTTTACGCCGGGGACAGGGTGGGGTTAGGGGTACGCAGTATTTT.

J is TRBJ2-3 and V is TRBV14; 7 bases agree with TRBD2. Looked up from germline, CDR1 is SGHDN and CDR2 is FVKESK. Trimming at V came to 4 bases and at J to 2 bases, leaving 6 bases not matched to a gene. The CDR3 covers 15 residues. The CDR3: CASSRLAAHTDTQYF. For the CDR3, the DNA is TGTGCCAGCAGCCGCCTAGCGGCCCACACAGATACGCAGTATTTT.

The chain recombines TRBV4-2 with TRBJ2-3; D might be TRBD2 (5 bases). Trimming removed 1 base at V and 0 bases at J, with 11 bases between. This CDR3 has 16 amino acids. The germline V gene encodes CDR1 LGHNA and CDR2 YNFKEQ. In nucleotides, the CDR3 is TGTGCCAGCAGCCAAGTCTTTCCGGGAAGCACAGATACGCAGTATTTT. Protein product: CASSQVFPGSTDTQYF.

This clone is a singleton in its sample. The chain joins TRBV4-1 to TRBJ2-7; tentative D call: TRBD2 (7 bases). The CDR3 runs to 16 residues. Per the germline V gene, CDR1 is MGHRA and CDR2 is YSYEKL. V dropped 0 bases and J dropped 7 bases, with 19 bases sitting between them. The CDR3: CASSQEGAGVTGEQYF. CDR3 DNA: TGCGCCAGCAGCCAAGAGGGGGCGGGAGTAACTGGAGAGCAGTACTTC.

This clone was detected only a few times. The same CDR3 is also encoded by other DNA sequences in this sample. The chain links TRBV6-5 to TRBJ2-7, with 7 bases identical to TRBD1. CDR3 length: 15 amino acids. J lost 3 bases, V lost 0 bases, and 5 bases had no gene match. Germline values: CDR1 MNHEY, CDR2 SVGAGI. DNA of the CDR3: TGTGCCAGCAGTTACTCGATCGGGGACAGCTACGAGCAGTACTTC. Encoded protein: CASSYSIGDSYEQYF.

V usage is TRBV30 and J usage is TRBJ2-7; D perhaps matches TRBD2 (7 bases). CDR3 length: 17 amino acids. Germline CDR1 reads GTSNPN; CDR2 reads SVGIG (reference sequence). Between the trimmed V and J ends, which lost 0 bases and 1 base, there was a span of 19 bases. CDR3 residues: CAWSVRRGGTGSYEQYF. The CDR3 bases are TGTGCCTGGAGTGTAAGGAGGGGGGGGACTGGGTCCTACGAGCAGTACTTC.

The J gene is TRBJ1-1, the V gene TRBV2; tentative D call: TRBD1 (6 bases). Germline CDR1 and CDR2: SNHLY and FYNNEI. This CDR3 has 13 amino acids. Trimming pared 7 bases from V and 1 base from J, leaving 10 bases between. The CDR3 bases are TGTGCCAGCACCCTACAGGGGAACACTGAAGCTTTCTTT. Translating it yields CASTLQGNTEAFF.

CDR3 sequence: CASSPSGRKIYNEQFF. CDR3 bases: TGTGCCAGCAGTCCTAGCGGGAGAAAAATCTACAATGAGCAGTTCTTC. J is TRBJ2-1 and V is TRBV28; 10 bases match TRBD2. The CDR3 has 16 amino acids. CDR1 and CDR2 (germline): MDHEN, SYDVKM. V trimming: 5 bases; J trimming: 3 bases; junction bases outside the gene matches: 7. Complete variable domain (other parts from reference TRBV28 and TRBJ2-1): DVKVTQSSRYLVKRTGEKVFLECVQDMDHENMFWYRQDPGLGLRLIYFSYDVKMKEKGDIPEGYSVSREKKERFSLILESASTNQTSMYLCASSPSGRKIYNEQFFGPGTRLTVL.

The CDR3 DNA reads TGTGCCAGCAGTCCTAACGGACAGGGGGAGGGTTGCAATCAGCCCCAGCATTTT. Protein: CASSPNGQGEGCNQPQHF. The chain uses TRBV28 and TRBJ1-5; TRBD1 matches at 10 bases. The CDR3 has 18 residues. Germline V gives CDR1 MDHEN, CDR2 SYDVKM. The junction had 12 bases not matched to a gene; V was cut back by 5 bases and J by 2 bases.